This passage covers 21 T cell receptor beta chains from one sample sequenced in a study of CD8 T cells in Susac syndrome. Random hexamers were used to reverse transcribe roughly 0.5 to 1 ug of RNA. TCRdb used MiXCR to reprocess the immunoSEQ multiplex PCR reads, holding one entry per CDR3 protein. The sample includes about 90,000 distinct CDR3 sequences, roughly 96% of them seen just once. Sequencing was done on a sample of CD8+ T cells from PBMCs. Receptors were obtained from a human donor with Susac syndrome.

The chain links TRBV6-5 to TRBJ2-5; perhaps TRBD1 as D (5 bases). V lost 5 bases and J 4 bases, leaving 8 bases between the germline ends. There are 12 residues in the CDR3. Looked up from germline, CDR1 is MNHEY and CDR2 is SVGAGI. CDR3 region: CASSGATETQYF. The CDR3 DNA reads TGTGCCAGCAGTGGGGCCACAGAGACCCAGTACTTC.

The rearrangement links TRBV6-5 to TRBJ2-7; 7 bases align to TRBD1. J lost 4 bases, V lost 4 bases, and 7 bases had no gene match. Germline V gene data show CDR1 as MNHEY and CDR2 as SVGAGI. The CDR3 has 14 residues. DNA of the CDR3: TGTGCCAGCAGTTCGGGGACAGCTCCTTACGAGCAGTACTTC. It codes for CASSSGTAPYEQYF.

The rearrangement joins TRBV7-9 to TRBJ1-1; unclear D gene. V lost 1 base, J lost 1 base, and 7 bases lay in between. Germline V gives CDR1 SEHNR, CDR2 FQNEAQ (reference sequence). This CDR3 spans 14 amino acids. CDR3 DNA: TGTGCCAGCAGCTTAGACGCCACGAACACTGAAGCTTTCTTT. As protein: CASSLDATNTEAFF.

The chain recombines TRBV29-1 with TRBJ2-5; TRBD1 is a possible D gene (5 bases). Deletions cut 5 bases from V and 0 bases from J, with 7 bases between. Germline assignment: CDR1 SQVTM and CDR2 ANQGSEA. This CDR3 is 12 amino acids long. The DNA of the CDR3 is TGCAGCGTTCAACAGGACCAAGAGACCCAGTACTTC. This gives the protein CSVQQDQETQYF. The full variable domain, its missing parts supplied by reference TRBV29-1 and TRBJ2-5, is SAVISQKPSRDICQRGTSLTIQCQVDSQVTMMFWYRQQPGQSLTLIATANQGSEATYESGFVIDKFPISRPNLTFSTLTVSNMSPEDSSIYLCSVQQDQETQYFGPGTRLLVL.

The chain combines TRBV15 with TRBJ1-5, with 8 bases identical to TRBD1. CDR3 length equals 14 residues. Trimming removed 7 bases from V and 2 bases from J; junction bases left unmatched: 4. In germline, CDR1 is LNHNV, CDR2 YYDKDF (reference sequence). Here the CDR3 DNA reads TGTGCCACCAACCCGACAGGGGGCAATCAGCCCCAGCATTTT. Translating it yields CATNPTGGNQPQHF.

The rearrangement joins TRBV30 to TRBJ2-5; 7 positions agree with TRBD1. From germline, CDR1 is GTSNPN and CDR2 SVGIG (reference sequence). The V gene end was trimmed by 5 bases and the J gene end by 0 bases; junction bases not matched to a gene: 9. The CDR3 is 15 amino acids. CDR3 nucleotide sequence: TGTGCCTGGGACCAGGGGGTAGGGTACCAAGAGACCCAGTACTTC. This codes for CAWDQGVGYQETQYF.

This chain links TRBV13 with TRBJ2-5; 9 nucleotides line up with TRBD1. The ends lost 5 bases at V and 5 bases at J; junction bases unmatched: 3. This CDR3 region has 13 residues. CDR1 is PRHDT and CDR2 is FYEKMQ in the germline V gene (reference sequence). In nucleotides, the CDR3 is TGTGCCAGCAGCGAAGGACAGGGGGAGACCCAGTACTTC. This translates into CASSEGQGETQYF. The full variable domain, its missing parts supplied by reference TRBV13 and TRBJ2-5, is AAGVIQSPRHLIKEKRETATLKCYPIPRHDTVYWYQQGPGQDPQFLISFYEKMQSDKGSIPDRFSAQQFSDYHSELNMSSLELGDSALYFCASSEGQGETQYFGPGTRLLVL.

This chain links TRBV20-1 with TRBJ1-1, with D maybe TRBD1 (6 bases). CDR1 is DFQATT and CDR2 is SNEGSKA in the germline V gene (reference sequence). CDR3 length: 13 amino acids. Trimming pared 5 bases from V and 1 base from J, leaving 11 bases between. The CDR3 nucleotides read TGCAGTGCTGCTATGGGACAGAACACTGAAGCTTTCTTT. Translated: CSAAMGQNTEAFF.

The rearrangement joins TRBV4-2 to TRBJ1-6; no firm D call. Deletions cut 4 bases from V and 7 bases from J, with 20 bases between. CDR1 is LGHNA and CDR2 is YNFKEQ in the germline V gene. The CDR3 has 17 amino acids. CDR3 DNA: TGTGCCAGCAGCCTAAGAACGGCCTCAGACCCGAATTCACCCCTCCACTTT. Protein: CASSLRTASDPNSPLHF.

V gene TRBV5-6 combines with J gene TRBJ1-5; 10 positions match TRBD1. The CDR3 sequence is 16 residues long. With 4 bases clipped from V and 2 bases from J, the junction kept 6 bases outside the gene matches. CDR1 is SGHDT and CDR2 is YYEEEE in the germline V gene. The chain's CDR3 is CASSSWDRGGNQPQHF. CDR3 coding DNA: TGTGCCAGCAGCAGTTGGGACAGGGGTGGCAATCAGCCCCAGCATTTT.

The chain joins TRBV4-2 to TRBJ1-3, with 11 bases matching TRBD1. Germline V gives CDR1 LGHNA, CDR2 YNFKEQ. The trim removed 5 bases at V and 4 bases at J, leaving 7 bases unmatched. This CDR3 region has 16 residues. In nucleotides, the CDR3 is TGTGCCAGCAGCTTCGGACAGGGGGCTTCAGGAAACACCATATATTTT. Translation: CASSFGQGASGNTIYF.

This chain joins TRBV18 and TRBJ1-1, with D tentatively TRBD1 (5 bases). CDR1 is KGHSH, CDR2 LQKENI, per germline. This CDR3 has 15 amino acids. Between the trimmed V and J ends, which lost 2 bases and 1 base, there was a span of 11 bases. Here the CDR3 reads CASSPESRGNTEAFF. CDR3 bases: TGTGCCAGCTCACCAGAGTCAAGGGGGAACACTGAAGCTTTCTTT.

The V call is TRBV29-1, the J call TRBJ2-1; D unclear. V was trimmed by 3 bases and J by 13 bases, leaving 16 bases between them. This CDR3 is built from 12 residues. In germline, CDR1 is SQVTM, CDR2 ANQGSEA. CDR3: CSVDWGRGHQFF. Here the CDR3 DNA reads TGCAGCGTTGATTGGGGTCGAGGCCACCAGTTCTTC.

V is TRBV5-1 and J is TRBJ1-6; 7 bases are a match to TRBD1. Germline V gives CDR1 SGHRS, CDR2 YFSETQ. V was pared by 4 bases and J by 10 bases, with 11 bases of the junction left unmatched. There are 15 residues in the CDR3. CDR3 sequence reads: CASSLTSQGDSPLHF. DNA of the CDR3: TGCGCCAGCAGCCTGACTTCGCAGGGGGACTCACCCCTCCACTTT.

The chain is built from TRBV30 and TRBJ2-7; tentative D call: TRBD2 (6 bases). This CDR3 comprises 13 residues. V lost 0 bases, J lost 6 bases, and 12 bases lay in between. Germline loops: CDR1 GTSNPN, CDR2 SVGIG (reference sequence). Here the CDR3 reads CAWSVVGGTEQYF. The CDR3 region has the DNA TGTGCCTGGAGTGTAGTTGGAGGGACCGAGCAGTACTTC.

The chain uses TRBV4-3 and TRBJ1-5; 7 bases match TRBD1. The CDR3 consists of 15 residues. Germline trimming cut 3 bases from V and 4 bases from J; bases unmatched to any gene: 6. CDR1 and CDR2 (germline): LGHNA, YSLEER. This CDR3 is CASSQANRGNQPQHF. The CDR3, as DNA: TGCGCCAGCAGCCAGGCCAACAGGGGAAATCAGCCCCAGCATTTT.

J is TRBJ1-1 and V is TRBV30; the match to TRBD1 covers 10 bases. CDR1 is GTSNPN and CDR2 is SVGIG in the germline V gene (reference sequence). V lost 3 bases, J lost 4 bases, and 8 bases stayed unmatched. This CDR3 spans 15 amino acids. The DNA of the CDR3 is TGTGCCTGGAGGCAAGGGACAGGGGTGGTCACTGAAGCTTTCTTT. Residues: CAWRQGTGVVTEAFF. Based on the CDR3 plus reference TRBV30 and TRBJ1-1, the full variable domain is SQTIHQWPATLVQPVGSPLSLECTVEGTSNPNLYWYRQAAGRGLQLLFYSVGIGQISSEVPQNLSASRPQDRQFILSSKKLLLSDSGFYLCAWRQGTGVVTEAFFGQGTRLTVV.

The CDR3 loop is CSASLWDRGNGNTIYF. CDR3 sequence (DNA): TGCAGTGCTTCACTTTGGGACAGGGGGAATGGAAACACCATATATTTT. The chain links TRBV20-1 to TRBJ1-3; 11 nucleotides align to TRBD1. The CDR3 has 16 amino acids. CDR1 DFQATT and CDR2 SNEGSKA come from the germline V gene (reference sequence). V shed 5 bases, J shed 3 bases, and the junction held 9 bases outside the gene matches.

The chain carries TRBV30 and TRBJ2-4; 8 nucleotides line up with TRBD1. CDR3 size: 15 residues. Per the germline V gene, CDR1 is GTSNPN and CDR2 is SVGIG (reference sequence). V was pared by 3 bases and J by 7 bases, with 11 bases of the junction left unmatched. The CDR3 nucleotides read TGTGCCTGGAGCCCCGCCAGGGGGCTAAGGAACATTCAGTACTTC. This gives the protein CAWSPARGLRNIQYF.

This clonotype was counted between two and nine times. The genes are TRBV29-1 and TRBJ2-3, with D perhaps TRBD2 (6 bases). The V end lost 3 bases, the J end lost 7 bases, and 11 bases lay between the germline ends. This CDR3 has 12 residues. Germline values: CDR1 SQVTM, CDR2 ANQGSEA. CDR3 nucleotide sequence: TGCAGCGTTGACGGGGGACCCAATACGCAGTATTTT. Protein sequence: CSVDGGPNTQYF.

V usage is TRBV4-2 and J usage is TRBJ2-3; no clear D. Per germline, CDR1 LGHNA and CDR2 YNFKEQ. V was trimmed by 1 base and J by 8 bases, leaving 4 bases between them. The CDR3 is 11 residues long. As DNA, the CDR3 is TGTGCCAGCAGCCAAGCTGGTACGCAGTATTTT. Translating it yields CASSQAGTQYF.